Included here is one TCR beta chain sequence, with context. What it binds is unknown. This entry comes from a study of T cells after yellow fever vaccination. Study overall: Fractions of low cell number were prepared using SMART-Seq v4 Ultra Low Input. Whole-study findings and limits: After the booster, 96% of CD4 and about 90% of CD8 primary-response clones were re-detected. Secondary responses were weaker yet peaked faster, day 5 versus 15.

From the 5' RACE reads, TCRdb called clonotypes with MiXCR, one entry per CDR3 protein. This sample has more than 350,000 distinct CDR3 sequences, with around 10% found just once. The CDR3 loop spans 14 amino acids. The V and J ends lost 2 bases and 2 bases respectively, with 10 bases between them. Per the germline V gene, CDR1 is SGHNT and CDR2 is YYREEE (reference sequence). The chain joins TRBV5-4 to TRBJ1-1, with D possibly matching TRBD1 (5 bases). The input for sequencing was PBMCs, taken on the day of the first yellow fever vaccination. The receptor's source is a man younger than 35 who received the YFV17D yellow fever vaccine. CDR3 loop: CASSFRAGNTEAFF. For the CDR3, the DNA is TGTGCCAGCAGCTTCAGGGCGGGAAACACTGAAGCTTTCTTT.